The source of this T cell receptor (beta chain) is a study of CD8+CD57+ T cells in acquired aplastic anemia. Both TCR beta VDJ combination and CDR3 sequence profiling were carried out. Genomic DNA was the template for this profiling. MiXCR was run by TCRdb on the reads, yielding one entry per CDR3 protein. The sample yields roughly 420,000 distinct CDR3 sequences, just under 70% seen once. In germline, CDR1 is SSHAT, CDR2 FNYEAQ (reference sequence). With 4 bases removed from V and 16 bases from J, the gap between germline ends came to 25 bases. This CDR3 has 15 residues. Sequencing was carried out using sorted CD4+, CD8+, or CD8+CD57+ T cells (not recorded which) from PBMCs. The TCR originated in a human donor in good health, serving as a control. The V call is TRBV7-7, the J call TRBJ2-2; D tentatively reads TRBD1 or TRBD2 (5 bases each). The CDR3 nucleotides are TGTGCCAGCAGCTGCACTGGGGACCACACCGCCGAGGAGTTTTTT. Protein: CASSCTGDHTAEEFF.